This T cell receptor beta chain is drawn from a study of blood T cell repertoires in COVID-19. In the study overall: Sites across the United States, Italy and Spain contributed samples from acute and convalescent COVID-19. T cells, B-cell-depleted T cells, or PBMCs supplied cDNA or gDNA.

Profiled with immunoSEQ multiplex PCR; TCRdb holds only in-frame clones, not every one. The sample contains about 340,000 clones, about 86% of which appear only once. All enrollees were roughly 18 to 100 years old and from 24 US areas. CDR3 length: 17 amino acids. Germline loops: CDR1 SGHTA, CDR2 FQGNSA. V was trimmed by 2 bases and J by 2 bases, leaving 18 bases between them. The material sequenced was PBMCs or T cells enriched from blood (not recorded which). This sequence joins TRBV7-2 and TRBJ2-5; possibly TRBD1 for D (6 bases). This TCR was sampled from a woman aged 40 to 50 with acute COVID-19. This CDR3 reads CASSLKVRWTAQETQYF. In DNA form, the CDR3 reads TGTGCCAGCAGCTTAAAAGTCCGGTGGACAGCTCAAGAGACCCAGTACTTC.